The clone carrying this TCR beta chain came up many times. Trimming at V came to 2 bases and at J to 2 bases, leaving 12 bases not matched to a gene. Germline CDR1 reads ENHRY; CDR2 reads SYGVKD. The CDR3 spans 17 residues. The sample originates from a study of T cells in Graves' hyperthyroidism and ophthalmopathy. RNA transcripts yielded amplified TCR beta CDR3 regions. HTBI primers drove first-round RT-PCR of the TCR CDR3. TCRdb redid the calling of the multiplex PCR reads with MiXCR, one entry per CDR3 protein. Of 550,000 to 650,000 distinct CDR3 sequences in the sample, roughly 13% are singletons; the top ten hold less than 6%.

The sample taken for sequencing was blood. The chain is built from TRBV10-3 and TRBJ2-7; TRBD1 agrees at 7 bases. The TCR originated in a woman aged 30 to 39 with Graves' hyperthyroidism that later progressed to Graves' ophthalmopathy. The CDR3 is CAISEAPSGTAAYEQYF. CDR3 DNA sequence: TGTGCCATCAGTGAGGCCCCTTCAGGGACAGCGGCCTACGAGCAGTACTTC.